The 14 T cell receptor beta chains listed next were all sequenced from one sample in a study of CD8+ T cells in alopecia areata. RNA, once extracted, was reverse transcribed into cDNA for use as the sequencing template. Method: immunoSEQ multiplex PCR; TCRdb's copy keeps in-frame clones and lacks some. The sample has about 270,000 clones, around three fifths seen once. The treatment: oral pan-JAK inhibitor, 5-10 mg twice daily. This specimen consisted of CD4+ T cells sorted from blood, obtained between weeks 51 and 54, from a patient treated with tofacitinib. All receptors come from a human donor with alopecia areata.

The rearrangement uses TRBV5-1 and TRBJ2-5, with a weak D call TRBD1 (5 bases). The germline CDR1 and CDR2 sequences are SGHRS and YFSETQ. CDR3 size: 14 residues. Trimming left V 3 bases short and J 1 base short, with 10 bases between. The CDR3 DNA reads TGCGCCAGCAGCTCCGACAGTTTCCAAGAGACCCAGTACTTC. It is translated as CASSSDSFQETQYF.

The rearrangement links TRBV29-1 to TRBJ1-1; D uncertain. Germline-derived CDR1 and CDR2 are SQVTM and ANQGSEA. The CDR3 consists of 13 residues. Between the trimmed V and J ends, which lost 6 bases and 0 bases, there was a span of 11 bases. The CDR3 spells CSVLQVLNTEAFF. CDR3 sequence (DNA): TGCAGCGTCCTCCAAGTCCTGAACACTGAAGCTTTCTTT.

This clone was detected a few times. The chain employs TRBV7-8 and TRBJ2-6; 8 bases align to TRBD2. After removal of 1 base from V and 0 bases from J, the junction contained 8 bases not matched to a gene. This CDR3 has 19 amino acids. In germline, CDR1 is SGHVS, CDR2 FQNEAQ. The CDR3 spells CASSLVGPGGASGANVLTF. As DNA, the CDR3 is TGTGCCAGCAGCTTAGTGGGGCCCGGGGGGGCCTCTGGGGCCAACGTCCTGACTTTC. Together with reference TRBV7-8 and TRBJ2-6, the CDR3 gives the full variable domain: GAGVSQSPRYKVAKRGQDVALRCDPISGHVSLFWYQQALGQGPEFLTYFQNEAQLDKSGLPSDRFFAERPEGSVSTLKIQRTQQEDSAVYLCASSLVGPGGASGANVLTFGAGSRLTVL.

Worth noting for this clone: Other nucleotide sequences from this sample produce the same CDR3. CDR3 region: CASSLQGNTGELFF. The CDR3 DNA reads as TGTGCCAGCAGCTTACAGGGGAACACCGGGGAGCTGTTTTTT. The chain links TRBV7-9 to TRBJ2-2; D perhaps matches TRBD1 (5 bases). The CDR3 is made up of 14 amino acids. Germline-derived CDR1 and CDR2 are SEHNR and FQNEAQ (reference sequence). V was cut by 2 bases and J by 1 base, with 5 bases left in between.

The rearrangement links TRBV5-1 to TRBJ1-5; unclear D gene. Per germline, CDR1 SGHRS and CDR2 YFSETQ. CDR3 length: 13 residues. The germline V and J ends were trimmed by 0 bases and 3 bases, with 4 bases remaining between them. The DNA for the CDR3 is TGCGCCAGCAGCTTGGCTCACAATCAGCCCCAGCATTTT. As protein: CASSLAHNQPQHF.

V is TRBV30 and J is TRBJ1-1; D may be TRBD1 (6 bases). V was cut by 2 bases and J by 3 bases, with 10 bases left in between. Per germline, CDR1 GTSNPN and CDR2 SVGIG (reference sequence). The CDR3 extends over 13 amino acids. The chain's CDR3 is CAWSQGKDTEAFF. CDR3 in DNA: TGTGCCTGGAGTCAGGGGAAGGACACTGAAGCTTTCTTT.

DNA for the CDR3: TGCGCCAGCAGCCTCCTGGGCACGGCCAACGTCCTGACTTTC. This gives the protein CASSLLGTANVLTF. The chain employs TRBV4-1 and TRBJ2-6; no clear D gene. This CDR3 is built from 14 residues. V was shortened by 4 bases and J by 6 bases, with 10 bases between the two germline ends. CDR1 and CDR2 from the germline V gene are MGHRA and YSYEKL.

This clone was seen more than once but under ten times. The chain recombines TRBV5-1 with TRBJ2-5, with 10 positions matching TRBD1. This CDR3 spans 17 amino acids. Trimming cost V 4 bases and J 4 bases; bases outside gene matches: 13. Germline CDR1 is SGHRS and CDR2 is YFSETQ. The CDR3 DNA is TGCGCCAGCAGCGACCAACCCGGGACAGGGGATGGAGAGACCCAGTACTTC. Translation: CASSDQPGTGDGETQYF.

This clone was seen only a few times. The CDR3 loop is CASIPGGYRGATQYF. As DNA, the CDR3 is TGTGCCAGCATCCCTGGGGGCTACAGGGGTGCGACCCAGTACTTC. This rearrangement joins TRBV25-1 to TRBJ2-5; 7 bases map to TRBD1. The CDR3 runs to 15 residues. Germline V gene sequence: CDR1 MGHDK, CDR2 SYGVNS. J gave up 7 bases and V 7 bases, and 15 bases lay outside the gene matches. Full variable domain (remainder filled in from reference TRBV25-1 and TRBJ2-5): EADIYQTPRYLVIGTGKKITLECSQTMGHDKMYWYQQDPGMELHLIHYSYGVNSTEKGDLSSESTVSRIRTEHFPLTLESARPSHTSQYLCASIPGGYRGATQYFGPGTRLLVL.

V gene TRBV15 combines with J gene TRBJ2-7; no reliable D call. In germline, CDR1 is LNHNV, CDR2 YYDKDF (reference sequence). V lost 0 bases to trimming and J lost 6 bases, with 6 bases between them. This CDR3 comprises 12 residues. Here the CDR3 DNA reads TGTGCCACCAGCAGAGAGAGGTTCGAGCAGTACTTC. This translates into CATSRERFEQYF.

The genes are TRBV5-1 and TRBJ2-7; the D call may be TRBD1 or TRBD2 (5 bases each). CDR3 length equals 14 residues. Germline V gives CDR1 SGHRS, CDR2 YFSETQ. The germline V and J ends were trimmed by 4 bases and 1 base, with 12 bases remaining between them. The CDR3 reads CASSLGDVSYEQYF. CDR3 bases: TGCGCCAGCAGCCTGGGGGACGTTTCCTACGAGCAGTACTTC.

The chain employs TRBV4-2 and TRBJ1-2; tentative D call: TRBD1 (6 bases). V dropped 4 bases and J dropped 3 bases, with 12 bases sitting between them. From germline, CDR1 is LGHNA and CDR2 YNFKEQ. The CDR3 covers 14 residues. CDR3 in DNA: TGTGCCAGCAGCCGTGAAGGGGGGGACTATGGCTACACCTTC. Protein: CASSREGGDYGYTF.

The rearrangement joins TRBV5-6 to TRBJ1-2, with D possibly matching TRBD1 (6 bases). CDR3 length: 13 residues. Germline V gives CDR1 SGHDT, CDR2 YYEEEE. The V end lost 0 bases, the J end lost 8 bases, and 11 bases lay between the germline ends. CDR3 nucleotides: TGTGCCAGCAGCTTGGCGGGGGCAGGCGGCTACACCTTC. It codes for CASSLAGAGGYTF. Full variable domain (missing parts from reference TRBV5-6 and TRBJ1-2): DAGVTQSPTHLIKTRGQQVTLRCSPKSGHDTVSWYQQALGQGPQFIFQYYEEEERQRGNFPDRFSGHQFPNYSSELNVNALLLGDSALYLCASSLAGAGGYTFGSGTRLTVV.

There are a few counts of this clone. This rearrangement joins TRBV7-8 to TRBJ1-2; a weak D match, TRBD1 (5 bases). Germline V gene data show CDR1 as SGHVS and CDR2 as FQNEAQ. This CDR3 is 14 amino acids long. V lost 6 bases and J 3 bases, leaving 14 bases between the germline ends. The CDR3 nucleotides are TGTGCCAGCAGTCCACCCAGGGTTTACTATGGCTACACCTTC. Translating gives CASSPPRVYYGYTF.